The 3 T cell receptor beta chains given below trace back to one sample, sequenced in a study of blood T cells in healthy people across ages. Primed by a sample-barcoded 5' primer and a J-beta primer mix, a second PCR proceeded for 7 to 11 cycles. TCRdb analysed the 5' RACE reads with MiXCR anew, one entry per CDR3 protein. This sample carries roughly 560,000 distinct CDR3 sequences, about 25% of them seen once, and the ten largest clones take just over 8.5%. These data also featured in a second study, about T cells of mothers and their children.

Sequenced: blood. Receptor source: a boy between 10 and 17 years old in good health.

The chain carries TRBV7-2 and TRBJ2-5; 8 bases agree with TRBD2. The J segment lost 5 bases and the V segment lost 5 bases, leaving 19 bases of the junction unmatched. The CDR3 has 18 residues. In germline, CDR1 is SGHTA, CDR2 FQGNSA. The CDR3 loop is CASSPYLGTSGPGETQYF. DNA for the CDR3: TGTGCCAGCAGCCCCTACCTCGGCACTAGCGGACCAGGGGAGACCCAGTACTTC.

This clonotype appeared a few times. V usage is TRBV5-1 and J usage is TRBJ1-1, with 7 bases matching TRBD1. The V and J ends lost 4 bases and 3 bases, in that order; junction bases with no gene match: 9. CDR3 length: 15 residues. CDR1 SGHRS and CDR2 YFSETQ come from the germline V gene. CDR3 DNA: TGCGCCAGCAGCCCGAGACAGGGTTGGGACACTGAAGCTTTCTTT. Protein product: CASSPRQGWDTEAFF. Together with reference TRBV5-1 and TRBJ1-1, the CDR3 gives the full variable domain: KAGVTQTPRYLIKTRGQQVTLSCSPISGHRSVSWYQQTPGQGLQFLFEYFSETQRNKGNFPGRFSGRQFSNSRSEMNVSTLELGDSALYLCASSPRQGWDTEAFFGQGTRLTVV.

The CDR3 protein is CASSFIGGRNEQYF. The CDR3 bases are TGTGCCAGCAGTTTCATTGGGGGGCGGAACGAGCAGTACTTC. V is TRBV27 and J is TRBJ2-7, with D tentatively TRBD1 or TRBD2 (6 bases each). Germline CDR1 is MNHEY and CDR2 is SMNVEV (reference sequence). The V end was cut by 3 bases, the J end by 5 bases, with 14 bases between. This CDR3 region has 14 residues.